The 2 T cell receptor beta chains given below trace back to one sample, sequenced in a study of cytomegalovirus exposure and HLA in healthy donors. PCR was performed using 60 Vbeta and 13 Jbeta primers. Sequencing was performed with immunoSEQ multiplex PCR; in TCRdb, only in-frame clones are kept and a portion is missing. Among some 190,000 clones listed, around 79% were seen once. Specimen: PBMCs. Receptor source: a woman between 50 and 59 years old in good health and CMV-seronegative.

This chain connects TRBV5-1 to TRBJ2-3, with TRBD2 identical over 8 bases. V lost 0 bases to trimming and J lost 1 base; unmatched junction nucleotides: 4. Germline CDR1 SGHRS, CDR2 YFSETQ. The CDR3 runs to 16 residues. CDR3 protein: CASSLGSRGGTDTQYF. The CDR3 nucleotides read TGCGCCAGCAGCTTGGGATCGCGGGGGGGCACAGATACGCAGTATTTT.

The chain employs TRBV5-1 and TRBJ1-1; a possible D gene is TRBD1 (6 bases). The V gene lost 5 bases and the J gene lost 1 base, with 15 bases spanning the gap. Per germline, CDR1 SGHRS and CDR2 YFSETQ. The CDR3 extends over 15 amino acids. The CDR3 region has the DNA TGCGCCAGCAGGCCATACAGGGACACGAACACTGAAGCTTTCTTT. Its protein is CASRPYRDTNTEAFF.